The sequence of this T cell receptor (beta chain) was determined in a study of blood T cell repertoires in COVID-19. Overall study context: The United States, Italy and Spain were the sources of the acute and convalescent COVID-19 samples.

In germline, CDR1 is KGHSH, CDR2 LQKENI. The CDR3 has 19 residues. V trimming: 5 bases; J trimming: 1 base; junction bases outside the gene matches: 16. In the original analysis: Reference gene primers were amplified, and this amplification served to estimate nucleated cell counts. Clones were sequenced by immunoSEQ multiplex PCR, and TCRdb holds only the in-frame ones, with some missing. V, J and clone size were drawn from that table, and D and trimming were deduced from the DNA. The table has some 150,000 clones, around 82% seen once. Sequenced input: peripheral blood. The TCR sequence derives from a man aged 60-69 years with COVID-19, enrolled during active disease. V and J are TRBV18 and TRBJ2-2; 7 positions agree with TRBD1. CDR3 nucleotides: TGTGCCAGCTCAACCCAGTCAGGGGGTTCCGCCGTGAACACCGGGGAGCTGTTTTTT. This gives the protein CASSTQSGGSAVNTGELFF. Full variable domain (outside the CDR3, taken from reference TRBV18 and TRBJ2-2): NAGVMQNPRHLVRRRGQEARLRCSPMKGHSHVYWYRQLPEEGLKFMVYLQKENIIDESGMPKERFSAEFPKEGPSILRIQQVVRGDSAAYFCASSTQSGGSAVNTGELFFGEGSRLTVL.